The 28 T cell receptor beta chains given below trace back to one sample, sequenced in a study of cytomegalovirus exposure and HLA in healthy donors. PCR involved 60 Vbeta and 13 Jbeta primers. Profiling relied on immunoSEQ multiplex PCR, and the TCRdb table lists in-frame clones only, not all of them. The top ten hold around 6% of the sample, which has about 210,000 clones, over 80% seen once. The sample taken for sequencing was PBMCs. These receptors came from a man aged 35 to 55 in good health and CMV-seropositive.

This clone was observed once. This CDR3 reads CASSLTGGATEAFF. In nucleotides, the CDR3 is TGTGCCAGCAGCCTAACAGGGGGCGCGACCGAAGCTTTCTTT. The chain has TRBV7-6 and TRBJ1-1; 9 bases are shared with TRBD1. The CDR3 extends over 14 amino acids. The germline V gene has CDR1 SGHVS and CDR2 FNYEAQ. V lost 5 bases to trimming and J lost 8 bases; unmatched junction nucleotides: 9.

This chain links TRBV9 with TRBJ2-7; 11 bases are a match to TRBD2. The germline gives CDR1 SGDLS, CDR2 YYNGEE. Trimming cost V 1 base and J 7 bases; bases outside gene matches: 7. The CDR3 runs to 15 residues. In DNA, the CDR3 is TGTGCCAGCAGCGTATCCGGGACTAGCGGCACAGAGCAGTACTTC. Protein: CASSVSGTSGTEQYF.

The V and J genes are TRBV19 and TRBJ1-1; no definite D call. This CDR3 is 15 amino acids long. CDR1 and CDR2 from the germline V gene are LNHDA and SQIVND (reference sequence). Trimming cost V 1 base and J 1 base, with 10 bases left between them. The CDR3 sequence: CASSIAPTSNTEAFF. CDR3 DNA: TGTGCCAGTAGTATAGCCCCAACATCGAACACTGAAGCTTTCTTT.

The CDR3 protein is CASSLAGQGMNTEAFF. Here the CDR3 DNA reads TGCGCCAGCAGCTTGGCGGGACAGGGGATGAACACTGAAGCTTTCTTT. The rearrangement uses TRBV5-1 and TRBJ1-1; 10 bases are shared with TRBD1. From germline, CDR1 is SGHRS and CDR2 YFSETQ. V gave up 0 bases and J gave up 0 bases; unmatched junction bases: 2. This CDR3 region has 16 residues.

V and J are TRBV28 and TRBJ2-7; D gene unclear. The CDR3 is made up of 16 amino acids. The germline V gene has CDR1 MDHEN and CDR2 SYDVKM. V was cut by 0 bases and J by 0 bases, with 12 bases left in between. DNA for the CDR3: TGTGCCAGCAGTTTATGGACATCCCTGGGCTCCTACGAGCAGTACTTC. Residues: CASSLWTSLGSYEQYF.

The chain joins TRBV5-1 to TRBJ2-3; 12 nucleotides align to TRBD2. CDR3 length: 17 residues. V shed 0 bases and J 6 bases; nucleotides not matched to a gene: 8. CDR1 and CDR2 (germline): SGHRS, YFSETQ. CDR3 DNA: TGCGCCAGCAGCTTGGATCCTAGCGGGAGGGCGGGGGATACGCAGTATTTT. This gives the protein CASSLDPSGRAGDTQYF.

This chain connects TRBV29-1 to TRBJ2-7; tentatively, D is TRBD2 (5 bases). Germline V lookup: CDR1 SQVTM, CDR2 ANQGSEA. The CDR3 is 12 residues long. V lost 1 base and J 5 bases, leaving 9 bases between the germline ends. The CDR3 here is CSVEGPGDEQYF. The CDR3 DNA sequence: TGCAGCGTTGAAGGTCCCGGGGACGAGCAGTACTTC.

As regards this clone: Other DNA sequences in this specimen translate into the identical CDR3. The V gene is TRBV25-1, the J gene TRBJ1-1, with 11 bases aligning to TRBD1. J was trimmed by 5 bases and V by 4 bases; bases with no gene match: 6. Germline CDR1 MGHDK, CDR2 SYGVNS. CDR3 length equals 15 residues. The CDR3, as DNA: TGTGCCAGCAGTGCACCGGGGACAGGGGGGACTGAAGCTTTCTTT. Translating it yields CASSAPGTGGTEAFF.

The chain carries TRBV14 and TRBJ2-1; a possible D gene is TRBD2 (5 bases). Germline V lookup: CDR1 SGHDN, CDR2 FVKESK. There are 16 residues in the CDR3. Trimming took 2 bases from V and 2 from J, leaving 13 bases between them. This CDR3 is CASSQNQRSTYNEQFF. In DNA, the CDR3 is TGTGCCAGCAGCCAAAACCAGCGGAGTACCTACAATGAGCAGTTCTTC.

The V call is TRBV7-3, the J call TRBJ2-3; 7 positions match TRBD1. Trimming took 6 bases from V and 1 from J; bases not matched to a gene: 4. This CDR3 comprises 14 residues. Germline V gene sequence: CDR1 SGHTA, CDR2 FQGTGA. CDR3 nucleotides: TGTGCCAGCAGTCGGGACAGCCGCACAGATACGCAGTATTTT. Its translation is CASSRDSRTDTQYF.

The chain couples TRBV18 to TRBJ2-5, with 8 positions matching TRBD2. V lost 2 bases, J lost 5 bases, and 4 bases stayed unmatched. Germline V gene sequence: CDR1 KGHSH, CDR2 LQKENI. This CDR3 region has 14 residues. In nucleotides, the CDR3 is TGTGCCAGCTCACCATTTCAGCGGGAGGAGACCCAGTACTTC. It encodes CASSPFQREETQYF.

The chain recombines TRBV18 with TRBJ1-2; 8 bases align to TRBD1. This CDR3 is built from 15 residues. CDR1 KGHSH and CDR2 LQKENI come from the germline V gene. V lost 3 bases and J lost 8; bases outside the gene matches: 11. The CDR3 nucleotides read TGTGCCAGCTCACCCCCAAGGACAGGGATAGGAGGCTACACCTTC. It codes for CASSPPRTGIGGYTF.

CDR3 coding DNA: TGTGCCAGCATCAACCGCAGGGGCCCCTCCTACAATGAGCAGTTCTTC. Protein sequence: CASINRRGPSYNEQFF. The J gene is TRBJ2-1, the V gene TRBV2; D might be TRBD1 (6 bases). The CDR3 is 16 amino acids. Germline V gene data show CDR1 as SNHLY and CDR2 as FYNNEI. Trimming took 7 bases from V and 0 from J, leaving 16 bases between them.

The genes are TRBV18 and TRBJ1-3, with D possibly matching TRBD1 (5 bases). Germline V lookup: CDR1 KGHSH, CDR2 LQKENI. V shed 5 bases and J shed 0 bases, with 8 bases lying between them. The CDR3 runs to 14 residues. The CDR3 sequence: CASSTDSSGNTIYF. CDR3 DNA sequence: TGTGCCAGCTCAACAGACAGCTCTGGAAACACCATATATTTT.

The rearrangement joins TRBV19 to TRBJ1-2, with TRBD1 as a possible D gene (5 bases). CDR1 and CDR2 (germline): LNHDA, SQIVND (reference sequence). The CDR3 contains 13 residues. V lost 4 bases and J 8 bases, leaving 14 bases between the germline ends. CDR3 nucleotide sequence: TGTGCCAGTAGTAAGTCTGAAAGGGGCGGCTACACCTTC. Residues: CASSKSERGGYTF.

The chain employs TRBV6-6 and TRBJ1-3; 7 bases align to TRBD1. The CDR3 extends over 15 amino acids. Germline-derived CDR1 and CDR2 are MNHNY and SVGAGI (reference sequence). Germline trimming cut 5 bases from V and 0 bases from J; bases unmatched to any gene: 4. The CDR3: CASSPRGSSGNTIYF. The CDR3 bases are TGTGCCAGCAGTCCCAGGGGGAGCTCTGGAAACACCATATATTTT.

The rearrangement links TRBV6-5 to TRBJ2-7; 8 bases fit TRBD2. Germline V gene lookup returns CDR1 MNHEY and CDR2 SVGAGI. V lost 3 bases to trimming and J lost 3 bases; unmatched junction nucleotides: 7. This CDR3 comprises 15 residues. The CDR3 spells CASSYLSGMNYEQYF. CDR3 nucleotides: TGTGCCAGCAGTTATCTTAGCGGGATGAACTACGAGCAGTACTTC.

The gene calls are TRBV30 and TRBJ1-1, with 7 bases identical to TRBD1. The CDR3 spans 16 residues. V lost 0 bases and J lost 1; bases outside the gene matches: 8. The germline gives CDR1 GTSNPN, CDR2 SVGIG (reference sequence). The CDR3 DNA follows: TGTGCCTGGAGTGTAATGGGTAACAGGGGGAACACTGAAGCTTTCTTT. It is translated as CAWSVMGNRGNTEAFF. The full variable domain, completed using reference TRBV30 and TRBJ1-1, is SQTIHQWPATLVQPVGSPLSLECTVEGTSNPNLYWYRQAAGRGLQLLFYSVGIGQISSEVPQNLSASRPQDRQFILSSKKLLLSDSGFYLCAWSVMGNRGNTEAFFGQGTRLTVV.

The chain couples TRBV6-5 to TRBJ2-3; D call uncertain. V lost 7 bases and J 4 bases, leaving 15 bases between the germline ends. The V gene's germline CDR1 is MNHEY and CDR2 SVGAGI. The CDR3 spans 14 residues. This chain's CDR3 is CASTSVLGADTQYF. In DNA, the CDR3 is TGTGCCAGCACCTCCGTCCTAGGTGCAGATACGCAGTATTTT.

The chain has TRBV4-1 and TRBJ2-5; 10 bases line up with TRBD2. This CDR3 region has 16 residues. Looked up from germline, CDR1 is MGHRA and CDR2 is YSYEKL. V dropped 0 bases and J dropped 2; count of bases not matched to a gene: 3. The DNA for the CDR3 is TGCGCCAGCAGCCAAGAGACTAGCGGGTTTCAAGAGACCCAGTACTTC. The encoded protein is CASSQETSGFQETQYF.

The sample holds a few counts of this clone. The chain carries TRBV5-1 and TRBJ2-1, with D maybe TRBD1 (7 bases). The germline V gene has CDR1 SGHRS and CDR2 YFSETQ. Trimming took 1 base from V and 4 from J, leaving 15 bases between them. CDR3 size: 16 residues. The CDR3 spells CASSLISGQAYNEQFF. The CDR3 DNA follows: TGCGCCAGCAGCTTGATTAGCGGACAGGCATACAATGAGCAGTTCTTC.

This chain connects TRBV12-5 to TRBJ2-1, with D possibly matching TRBD1 (6 bases). The germline CDR1 and CDR2 sequences are LGHNT and FRNRAP. V lost 4 bases, J lost 8 bases, and 18 bases lay in between. The CDR3 has 15 amino acids. The CDR3, as DNA: TGTGCTAGTGGTTCTCTACCTACAGGGTATCATGAGCAGTTCTTC. Amino acid sequence: CASGSLPTGYHEQFF.

A few counts support this clone. The gene calls are TRBV7-8 and TRBJ1-1; D is undetermined. Looked up from germline, CDR1 is SGHVS and CDR2 is FQNEAQ. CDR3 length: 15 residues. The germline V and J ends were trimmed by 1 base and 0 bases, with 9 bases remaining between them. CDR3 sequence (DNA): TGTGCCAGCAGCTTAGTACAGAGTCTGAACACTGAAGCTTTCTTT. Translated: CASSLVQSLNTEAFF.

This clone was observed a handful of times. This chain's CDR3 is CASRFSGGTNYGYTF. Here the CDR3 DNA reads TGCGCCAGCAGGTTCTCGGGAGGGACTAACTATGGCTACACCTTC. The chain combines TRBV5-1 with TRBJ1-2; D not resolved. The CDR3 extends over 15 amino acids. The germline CDR1 and CDR2 sequences are SGHRS and YFSETQ. V was shortened by 5 bases and J by 0 bases, with 14 bases between the two germline ends.

J is TRBJ2-1 and V is TRBV10-1; D unclear. V gave up 4 bases and J gave up 0 bases, with 10 bases separating them. The CDR3 loop spans 15 amino acids. The germline V gene has CDR1 WNHNN and CDR2 SYGVQD (reference sequence). DNA of the CDR3: TGCGCCAGCAGTGTGCTTCCGAGCTCCTACAATGAGCAGTTCTTC. Protein product: CASSVLPSSYNEQFF.

This clone occurred once. This chain joins TRBV20-1 and TRBJ1-2; 11 bases are shared with TRBD1. This CDR3 has 10 amino acids. Germline lookup yields CDR1 DFQATT and CDR2 SNEGSKA (reference sequence). The DNA for the CDR3 is TGCAGATCCGGACAGGGGGCCTACACCTTC. Protein: CRSGQGAYTF.

This clone occurred a few times. The genes are TRBV6-5 and TRBJ2-2, with 9 bases lining up with TRBD1. Germline lookup yields CDR1 MNHEY and CDR2 SVGAGI. The CDR3 totals 15 residues. Trimming removed 0 bases from V and 7 bases from J; junction bases left unmatched: 3. For the CDR3, the DNA is TGTGCCAGCAGTTACTCGTGGACAGGGGTCGGGGAGCTGTTTTTT. Protein sequence: CASSYSWTGVGELFF.

For the CDR3, the DNA is TGTGCCAGCAGCCAAGAACCGGGACTGAACACCGGGGAGCTGTTTTTT. It is translated as CASSQEPGLNTGELFF. The chain has TRBV4-2 and TRBJ2-2; a possible D gene is TRBD2 (6 bases). Per germline, CDR1 LGHNA and CDR2 YNFKEQ. The CDR3 loop spans 16 amino acids. V gave up 0 bases and J gave up 1 base, with 9 bases separating them.